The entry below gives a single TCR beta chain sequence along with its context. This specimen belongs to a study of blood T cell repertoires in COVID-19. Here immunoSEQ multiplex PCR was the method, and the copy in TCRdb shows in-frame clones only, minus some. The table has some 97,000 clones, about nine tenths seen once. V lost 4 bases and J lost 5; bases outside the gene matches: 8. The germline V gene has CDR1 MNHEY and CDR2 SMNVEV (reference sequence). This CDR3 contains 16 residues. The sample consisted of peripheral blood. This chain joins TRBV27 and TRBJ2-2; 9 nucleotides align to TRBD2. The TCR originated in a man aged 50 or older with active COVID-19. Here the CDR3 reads CASSYISGSGTGELFF. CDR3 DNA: TGTGCCAGCAGTTACATTAGCGGGAGCGGTACCGGGGAGCTGTTTTTT.